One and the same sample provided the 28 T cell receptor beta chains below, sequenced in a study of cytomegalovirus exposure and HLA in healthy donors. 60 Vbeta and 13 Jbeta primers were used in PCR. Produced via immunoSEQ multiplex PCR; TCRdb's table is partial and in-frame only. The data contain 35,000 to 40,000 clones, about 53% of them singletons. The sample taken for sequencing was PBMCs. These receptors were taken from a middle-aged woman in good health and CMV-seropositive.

CDR3 protein: CASSLGTGPYYGYTF. The CDR3 region has the DNA TGCGCCAGCAGCCTGGGGACAGGGCCATACTATGGCTACACCTTC. The V call is TRBV5-1, the J call TRBJ1-2, with 9 bases aligning to TRBD1. V gave up 4 bases and J gave up 3 bases; unmatched junction bases: 7. The CDR3 length is 15 residues. Germline V gene sequence: CDR1 SGHRS, CDR2 YFSETQ.

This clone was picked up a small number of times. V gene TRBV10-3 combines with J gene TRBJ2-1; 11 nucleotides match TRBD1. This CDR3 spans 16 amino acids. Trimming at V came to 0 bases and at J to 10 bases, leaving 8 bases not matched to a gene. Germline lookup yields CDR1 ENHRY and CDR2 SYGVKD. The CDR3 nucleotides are TGTGCCATCAGTGAGTCAGGACAGGGGGCGTTAAACGAGCAGTTCTTC. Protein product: CAISESGQGALNEQFF.

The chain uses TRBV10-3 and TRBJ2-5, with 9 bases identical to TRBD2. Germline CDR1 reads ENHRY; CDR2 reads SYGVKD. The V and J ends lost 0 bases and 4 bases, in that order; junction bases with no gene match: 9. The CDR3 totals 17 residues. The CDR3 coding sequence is TGTGCCATCAGTGAGTCGGTTAGCGGGGGTTTGGGAGAGACCCAGTACTTC. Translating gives CAISESVSGGLGETQYF.

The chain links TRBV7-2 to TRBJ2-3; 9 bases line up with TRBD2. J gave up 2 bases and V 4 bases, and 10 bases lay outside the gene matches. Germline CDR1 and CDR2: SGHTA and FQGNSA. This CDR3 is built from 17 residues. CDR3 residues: CASSYVLAGVSTDTQYF. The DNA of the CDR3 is TGTGCCAGCAGCTACGTGTTAGCGGGGGTGTCCACAGATACGCAGTATTTT. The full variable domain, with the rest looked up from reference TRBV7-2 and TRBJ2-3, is GAGVSQSPSNKVTEKGKDVELRCDPISGHTALYWYRQSLGQGLEFLIYFQGNSAPDKSGLPSDRFSAERTGGSVSTLTIQRTQQEDSAVYLCASSYVLAGVSTDTQYFGPGTRLTVL.

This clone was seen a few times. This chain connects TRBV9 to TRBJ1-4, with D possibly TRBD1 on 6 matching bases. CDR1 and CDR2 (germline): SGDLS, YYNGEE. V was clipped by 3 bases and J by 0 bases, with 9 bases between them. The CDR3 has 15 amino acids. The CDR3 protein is CASSGQVATNEKLFF. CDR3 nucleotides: TGTGCCAGCAGCGGACAGGTTGCAACTAATGAAAAACTGTTTTTT.

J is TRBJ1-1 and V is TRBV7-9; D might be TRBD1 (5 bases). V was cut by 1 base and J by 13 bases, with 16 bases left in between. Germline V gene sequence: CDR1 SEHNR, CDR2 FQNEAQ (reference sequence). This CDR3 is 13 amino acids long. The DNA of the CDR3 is TGTGCCAGCAGCTTAGAGGCAGGGTTGGTCGTTTTCTTT. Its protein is CASSLEAGLVVFF.

The CDR3 is CASSPRRADEQYF. The CDR3, as DNA: TGTGCCAGCTCACCACGGAGGGCCGACGAGCAGTACTTC. The chain couples TRBV18 to TRBJ2-7; a possible D gene is TRBD2 (6 bases). Deletions cut 1 base from V and 5 bases from J, with 9 bases between. Germline V lookup: CDR1 KGHSH, CDR2 LQKENI. The CDR3 spans 13 residues.

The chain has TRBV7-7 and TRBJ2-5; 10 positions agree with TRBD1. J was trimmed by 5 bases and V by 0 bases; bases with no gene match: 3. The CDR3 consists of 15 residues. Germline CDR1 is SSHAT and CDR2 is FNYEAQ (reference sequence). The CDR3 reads CASSLARQGAETQYF. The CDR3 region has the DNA TGTGCCAGCAGCTTAGCCCGACAGGGGGCTGAGACCCAGTACTTC.

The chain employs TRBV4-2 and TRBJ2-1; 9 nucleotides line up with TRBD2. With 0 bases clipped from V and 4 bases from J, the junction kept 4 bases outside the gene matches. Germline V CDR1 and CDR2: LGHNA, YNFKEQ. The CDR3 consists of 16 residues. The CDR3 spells CASSQDETSGYNEQFF. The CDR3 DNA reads TGTGCCAGCAGCCAAGATGAGACTAGCGGTTACAATGAGCAGTTCTTC.

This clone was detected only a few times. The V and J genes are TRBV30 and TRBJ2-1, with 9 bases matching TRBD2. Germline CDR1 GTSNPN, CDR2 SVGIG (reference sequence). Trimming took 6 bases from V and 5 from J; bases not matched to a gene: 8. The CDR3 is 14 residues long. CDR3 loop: CACSAGGANNEQFF. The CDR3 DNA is TGTGCCTGTTCGGCGGGGGGGGCTAACAATGAGCAGTTCTTC.

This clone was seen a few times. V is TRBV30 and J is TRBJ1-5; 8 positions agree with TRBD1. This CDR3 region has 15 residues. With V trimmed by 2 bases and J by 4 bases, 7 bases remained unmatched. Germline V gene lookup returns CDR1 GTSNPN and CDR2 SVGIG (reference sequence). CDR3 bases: TGTGCCTGGAGTCAGAACAGGGACAGGAATCAGCCCCAGCATTTT. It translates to CAWSQNRDRNQPQHF. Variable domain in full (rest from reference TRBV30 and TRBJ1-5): SQTIHQWPATLVQPVGSPLSLECTVEGTSNPNLYWYRQAAGRGLQLLFYSVGIGQISSEVPQNLSASRPQDRQFILSSKKLLLSDSGFYLCAWSQNRDRNQPQHFGDGTRLSIL.

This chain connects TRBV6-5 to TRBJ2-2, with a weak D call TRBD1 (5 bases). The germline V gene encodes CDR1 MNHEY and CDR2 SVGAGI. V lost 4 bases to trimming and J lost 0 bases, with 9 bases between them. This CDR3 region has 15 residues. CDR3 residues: CASSLGRANTGELFF. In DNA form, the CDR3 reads TGTGCCAGCAGTTTGGGCAGGGCGAACACCGGGGAGCTGTTTTTT.

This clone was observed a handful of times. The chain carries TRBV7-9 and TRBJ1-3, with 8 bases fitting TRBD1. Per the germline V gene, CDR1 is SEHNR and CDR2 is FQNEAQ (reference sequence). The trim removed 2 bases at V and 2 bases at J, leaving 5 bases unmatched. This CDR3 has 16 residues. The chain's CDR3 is CASSLTGQVTGNTIYF. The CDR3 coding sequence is TGTGCCAGCAGCTTAACGGGACAGGTGACTGGAAACACCATATATTTT.

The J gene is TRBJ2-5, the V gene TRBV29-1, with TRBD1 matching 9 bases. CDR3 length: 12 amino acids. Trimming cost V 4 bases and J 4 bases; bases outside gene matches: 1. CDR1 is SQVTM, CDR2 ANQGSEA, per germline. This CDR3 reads CSVAGQGETQYF. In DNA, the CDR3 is TGCAGCGTTGCGGGACAGGGAGAGACCCAGTACTTC.

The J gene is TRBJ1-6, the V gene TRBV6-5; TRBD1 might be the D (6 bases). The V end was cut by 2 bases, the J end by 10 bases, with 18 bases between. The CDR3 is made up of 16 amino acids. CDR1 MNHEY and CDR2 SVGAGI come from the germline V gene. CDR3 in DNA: TGTGCCAGCAGTTACGATCGGGAACAGGGTAAATCACCCCTCCACTTT. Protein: CASSYDREQGKSPLHF.

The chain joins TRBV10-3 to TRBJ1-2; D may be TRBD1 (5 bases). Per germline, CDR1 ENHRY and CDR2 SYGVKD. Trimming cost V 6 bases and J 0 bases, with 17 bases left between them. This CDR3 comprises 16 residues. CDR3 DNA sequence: TGTGCCATCAGCTCCGCCAGGGTGGTAGCTAACTATGGCTACACCTTC. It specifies CAISSARVVANYGYTF.

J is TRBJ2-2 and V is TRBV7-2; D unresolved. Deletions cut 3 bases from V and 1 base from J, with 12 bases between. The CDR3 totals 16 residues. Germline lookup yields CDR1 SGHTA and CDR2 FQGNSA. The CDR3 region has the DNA TGTGCCAGCAGCTTGCGGTACCACCTGAACACCGGGGAGCTGTTTTTT. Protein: CASSLRYHLNTGELFF.

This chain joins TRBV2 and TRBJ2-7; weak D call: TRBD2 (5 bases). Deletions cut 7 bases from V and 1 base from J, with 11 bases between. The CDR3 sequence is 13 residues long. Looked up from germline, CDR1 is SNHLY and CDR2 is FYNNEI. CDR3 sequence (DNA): TGTGCCAGCACCTGGGGAGTATCCTACGAGCAGTACTTC. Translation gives CASTWGVSYEQYF.

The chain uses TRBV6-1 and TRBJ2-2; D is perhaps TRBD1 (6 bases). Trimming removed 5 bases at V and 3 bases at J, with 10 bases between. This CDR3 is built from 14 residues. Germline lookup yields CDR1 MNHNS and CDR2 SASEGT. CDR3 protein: CASSRGMDTGELFF. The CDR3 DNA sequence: TGTGCCAGCAGTAGGGGGATGGACACCGGGGAGCTGTTTTTT.

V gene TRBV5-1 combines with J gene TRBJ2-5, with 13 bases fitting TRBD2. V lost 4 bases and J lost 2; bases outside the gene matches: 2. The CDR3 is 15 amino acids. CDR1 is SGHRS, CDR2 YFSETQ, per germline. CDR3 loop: CASSLLAGGQETQYF. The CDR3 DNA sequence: TGCGCCAGCAGCCTACTAGCGGGGGGGCAAGAGACCCAGTACTTC.

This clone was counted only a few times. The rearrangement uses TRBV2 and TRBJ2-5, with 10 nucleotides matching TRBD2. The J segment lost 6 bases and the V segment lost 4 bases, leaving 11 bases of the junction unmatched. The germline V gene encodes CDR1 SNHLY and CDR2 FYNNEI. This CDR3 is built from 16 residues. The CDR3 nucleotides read TGTGCCAGCAGTGTGAAGCGGGGGGGCGGCCCCCAGACCCAGTACTTC. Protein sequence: CASSVKRGGGPQTQYF.

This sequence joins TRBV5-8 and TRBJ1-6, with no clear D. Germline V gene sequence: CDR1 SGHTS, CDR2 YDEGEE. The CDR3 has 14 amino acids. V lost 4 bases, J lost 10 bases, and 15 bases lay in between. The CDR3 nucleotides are TGTGCCAGCAGCCCTGGCGGGGATTGGTCACCCCTCCACTTT. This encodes CASSPGGDWSPLHF.

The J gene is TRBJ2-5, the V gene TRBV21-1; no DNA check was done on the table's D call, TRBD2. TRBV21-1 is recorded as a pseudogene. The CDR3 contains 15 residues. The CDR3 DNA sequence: TGTGCCAGCAGCAAAGCGCTGCGGGGGGGAGAGACCCAGTACTTC. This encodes CASSKALRGGETQYF.

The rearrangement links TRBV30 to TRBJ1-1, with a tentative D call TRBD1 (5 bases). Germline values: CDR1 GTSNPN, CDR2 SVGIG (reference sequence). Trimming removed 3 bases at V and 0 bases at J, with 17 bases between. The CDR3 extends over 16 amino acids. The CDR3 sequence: CAWSAFAGVVNTEAFF. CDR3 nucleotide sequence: TGTGCCTGGAGCGCCTTCGCGGGGGTGGTGAACACTGAAGCTTTCTTT.

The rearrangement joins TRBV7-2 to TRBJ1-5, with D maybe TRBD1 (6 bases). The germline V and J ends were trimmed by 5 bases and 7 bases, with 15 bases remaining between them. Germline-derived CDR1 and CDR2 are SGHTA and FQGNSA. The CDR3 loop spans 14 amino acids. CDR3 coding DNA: TGTGCCAGCAGCCAGGGGCAGGGGTGGCAGCCCCAGCATTTT. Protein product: CASSQGQGWQPQHF.

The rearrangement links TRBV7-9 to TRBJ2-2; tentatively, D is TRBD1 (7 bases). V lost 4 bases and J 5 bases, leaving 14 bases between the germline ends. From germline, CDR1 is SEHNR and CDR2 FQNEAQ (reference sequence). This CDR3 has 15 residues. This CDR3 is CASSSWTGGTGELFF. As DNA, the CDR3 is TGTGCCAGCAGCTCGTGGACAGGAGGGACCGGGGAGCTGTTTTTT.

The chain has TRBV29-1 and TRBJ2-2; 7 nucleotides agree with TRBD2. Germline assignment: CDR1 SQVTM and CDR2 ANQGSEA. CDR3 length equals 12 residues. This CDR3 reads CTAAGVAGELFF. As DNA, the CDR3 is TGCACCGCTGCGGGGGTCGCCGGGGAGCTGTTTTTT.

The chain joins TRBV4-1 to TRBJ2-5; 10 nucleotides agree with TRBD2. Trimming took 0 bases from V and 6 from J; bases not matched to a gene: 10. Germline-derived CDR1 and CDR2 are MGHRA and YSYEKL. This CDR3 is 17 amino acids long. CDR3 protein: CASSQDGSSGGAQTQYF. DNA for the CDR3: TGCGCCAGCAGCCAAGATGGGTCGAGCGGGGGGGCCCAGACCCAGTACTTC.